A single sample is the source of the 10 T cell receptor beta chains below, sequenced in a study of T cells in Graves' hyperthyroidism and ophthalmopathy. It was RNA transcripts that yielded the amplified TCR beta CDR3 regions. Using the HTBI primer set, a first-round RT-PCR was run on the TCR CDR3. MiXCR was run by TCRdb on the multiplex PCR reads, yielding one entry per CDR3 protein. The sample has over 300,000 distinct CDR3 sequences, roughly 13% seen once; the top ten hold roughly 33%. Sequences were obtained from blood. These receptors were obtained from a middle-aged woman with Graves' ophthalmopathy.

The gene calls are TRBV18 and TRBJ1-4; a possible D gene is TRBD1 (6 bases). Trimming cost V 2 bases and J 5 bases, with 12 bases left between them. The germline V gene has CDR1 KGHSH and CDR2 LQKENI. The CDR3 has 15 amino acids. This CDR3 reads CASSPAAGANEKLFF. DNA of the CDR3: TGTGCCAGCTCACCAGCTGCGGGGGCGAATGAAAAACTGTTTTTT.

The V call is TRBV30, the J call TRBJ2-1; D ambiguous. Germline V gene lookup returns CDR1 GTSNPN and CDR2 SVGIG (reference sequence). The V end was cut by 5 bases, the J end by 8 bases, with 28 bases between. The CDR3 is made up of 17 amino acids. CDR3 bases: TGTGCCTGGGGTCCGCATCGACTGGCCGCCGGCTTTGATGAGCAGTTCTTC. This gives the protein CAWGPHRLAAGFDEQFF.

This clonotype came up many times. The V call is TRBV7-9, the J call TRBJ1-1, with 10 bases fitting TRBD1. V lost 6 bases to trimming and J lost 5 bases; unmatched junction nucleotides: 12. There are 16 residues in the CDR3. Germline CDR1 reads SEHNR; CDR2 reads FQNEAQ (reference sequence). In nucleotides, the CDR3 is TGTGCCAGCAGGTCTACATCCGACAGGGGGCGAACTGAAGCTTTCTTT. It translates to CASRSTSDRGRTEAFF.

This clonotype has ten or more counts. The genes are TRBV5-1 and TRBJ1-5, with D tentatively TRBD1 (6 bases). Germline CDR1 reads SGHRS; CDR2 reads YFSETQ. V was clipped by 4 bases and J by 4 bases, with 9 bases between them. The CDR3 totals 13 residues. The CDR3 spells CASSPGTNQPQHF. The CDR3 nucleotides read TGCGCCAGCAGCCCTGGGACAAATCAGCCCCAGCATTTT.

This clonotype was seen at least ten times. This CDR3 reads CASSRTGDYGYTF. CDR3 bases: TGTGCCAGCAGCCGGACAGGGGACTATGGCTACACCTTC. The chain joins TRBV3-1 to TRBJ1-2; 9 positions match TRBD1. The V segment lost 4 bases and the J segment 3 bases; nucleotides outside the gene matches: 0. The CDR3 has 13 residues. Germline V CDR1 and CDR2: LGHDT, YNNKEL (reference sequence).

Ten or more counts support this clonotype. The chain has TRBV6-1 and TRBJ2-1; TRBD1 might be the D (5 bases). CDR1 and CDR2 (germline): MNHNS, SASEGT. The CDR3 covers 15 residues. V was pared by 1 base and J by 4 bases, with 11 bases between. The CDR3 nucleotides read TGTGCCAGCAGTGAAGAAGGGGCCCCTTACAATGAGCAGTTCTTC. Translation: CASSEEGAPYNEQFF.

This clonotype has at least ten counts. The V gene is TRBV3-1, the J gene TRBJ2-7, with D possibly being TRBD1 (5 bases). Per the germline V gene, CDR1 is LGHDT and CDR2 is YNNKEL (reference sequence). V lost 1 base to trimming and J lost 2 bases, with 18 bases between them. This CDR3 is built from 17 residues. CDR3 nucleotides: TGTGCCAGCAGCCAAGTTGCAGGGCGGTATGGGGCCTACGAGCAGTACTTC. This gives the protein CASSQVAGRYGAYEQYF.

This clonotype was recorded a few times. The chain uses TRBV3-1 and TRBJ2-1, with D perhaps TRBD2 (6 bases). Trimming took off 6 bases at V and 6 bases at J, with 12 bases between the two ends. This CDR3 spans 13 amino acids. The germline V gene encodes CDR1 LGHDT and CDR2 YNNKEL (reference sequence). The CDR3 region has the DNA TGTGCCAGCAGGGGGGGTATCAGCAATGAGCAGTTCTTC. It encodes CASRGGISNEQFF.

In its sample, this clonotype was seen many times. This chain joins TRBV20-1 and TRBJ1-5; 8 bases fit TRBD1. After removal of 2 bases from V and 6 bases from J, the junction contained 3 bases not matched to a gene. Germline CDR1 DFQATT, CDR2 SNEGSKA (reference sequence). The CDR3 is 13 amino acids. CDR3 coding DNA: TGCAGTGCTAGACCGACAGGGGCTCAGCCCCAGCATTTT. Protein sequence: CSARPTGAQPQHF.

This clonotype was seen ten or more times. The V and J genes are TRBV6-1 and TRBJ2-5; TRBD2 matches at 10 bases. Germline CDR1 MNHNS, CDR2 SASEGT. The CDR3 sequence is 16 residues long. Trimming took 4 bases from V and 1 from J; bases not matched to a gene: 6. Written as DNA, the CDR3 is TGTGCCAGCAGTGTACCTAGCGGGGGCCCCCAAGAGACCCAGTACTTC. Translation: CASSVPSGGPQETQYF.